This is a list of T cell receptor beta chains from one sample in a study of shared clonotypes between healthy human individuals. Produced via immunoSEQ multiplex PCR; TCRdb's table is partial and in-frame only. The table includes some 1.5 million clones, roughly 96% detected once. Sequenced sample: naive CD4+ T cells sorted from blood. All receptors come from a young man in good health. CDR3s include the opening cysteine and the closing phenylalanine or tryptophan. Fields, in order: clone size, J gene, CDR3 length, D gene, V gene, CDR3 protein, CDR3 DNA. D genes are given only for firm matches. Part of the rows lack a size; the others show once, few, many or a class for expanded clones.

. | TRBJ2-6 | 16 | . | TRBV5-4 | CASSRIQAAGANVLTF | TGTGCCAGCAGCAGAATCCAGGCGGCTGGGGCCAACGTCCTGACTTTC
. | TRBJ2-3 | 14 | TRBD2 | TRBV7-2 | CASSWAGGTDTQYF | TGTGCCAGCAGCTGGGCGGGAGGCACAGATACGCAGTATTTT
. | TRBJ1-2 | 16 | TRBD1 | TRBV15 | CATSRGGTGDNYGYTF | TGTGCCACCAGCAGAGGAGGGACAGGCGACAACTATGGCTACACCTTC
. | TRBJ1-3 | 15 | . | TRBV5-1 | CASSSDGTSGNTIYF | TGCGCCAGCAGCTCAGACGGTACCTCTGGAAACACCATATATTTT
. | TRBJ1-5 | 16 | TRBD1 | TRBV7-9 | CASSYATGTGYQPQHF | TGTGCCAGCAGCTATGCCACCGGGACAGGGTATCAGCCCCAGCATTTT
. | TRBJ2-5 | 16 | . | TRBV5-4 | CASSLGVGAAQETQYF | TGTGCCAGCAGCCTGGGGGTCGGGGCTGCCCAAGAGACCCAGTACTTC
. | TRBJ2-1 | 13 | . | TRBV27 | CASSQARVHEQFF | TGTGCCAGCAGCCAAGCCCGGGTCCATGAGCAGTTCTTC
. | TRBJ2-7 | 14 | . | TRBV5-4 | CASKSTDTRLEQYF | TGTGCCAGCAAATCAACGGATACCCGGTTGGAGCAGTACTTC
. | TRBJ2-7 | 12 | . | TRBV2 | CASSREPYEQYF | TGTGCCAGCAGTAGAGAGCCCTACGAGCAGTACTTC
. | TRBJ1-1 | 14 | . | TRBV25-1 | CASSGDNKNTEAFF | TGTGCCAGCAGTGGGGACAATAAGAACACTGAAGCTTTCTTT
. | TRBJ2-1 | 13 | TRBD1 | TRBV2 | CASSRQGYNEQFF | TGTGCCAGCTCGAGACAGGGGTACAATGAGCAGTTCTTC
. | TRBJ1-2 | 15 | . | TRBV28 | CASSLSGGRGYGYTF | TGTGCCAGCAGTTTGAGTGGAGGGAGGGGCTATGGCTACACCTTC
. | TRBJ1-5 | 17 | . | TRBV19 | CASSTTAPGLGNQPQHF | TGTGCCAGTAGTACAACGGCCCCCGGGTTAGGCAATCAGCCCCAGCATTTT
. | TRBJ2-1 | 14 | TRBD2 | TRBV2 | CASSEVAGVGEQFF | TGTGCCAGCAGTGAAGTGGCGGGAGTCGGTGAGCAGTTCTTC
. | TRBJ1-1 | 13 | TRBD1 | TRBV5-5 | CASSLGGRTEAFF | TGTGCCAGCAGCTTAGGGGGCAGGACTGAAGCTTTCTTT
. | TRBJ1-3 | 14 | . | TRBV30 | CAWSVGLSGNTIYF | TGTGCCTGGAGTGTAGGTCTTTCTGGAAACACCATATATTTT
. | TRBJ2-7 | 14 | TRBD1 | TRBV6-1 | CASFRQGGSYEQYF | TGTGCCAGCTTCAGACAGGGCGGATCCTACGAGCAGTACTTC
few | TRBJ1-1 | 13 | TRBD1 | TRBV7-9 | CASSVGQGTEAFF | TGTGCCAGCAGCGTAGGACAGGGCACTGAAGCTTTCTTT
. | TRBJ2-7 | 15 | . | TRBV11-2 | CASSSTGRGYYEQYF | TGTGCCAGCAGCTCTACCGGCAGGGGCTACTACGAGCAGTACTTC
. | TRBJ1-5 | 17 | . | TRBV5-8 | CASSLVFSQSSDQPQHF | TGTGCCAGCAGCTTGGTGTTTTCGCAGTCTTCCGATCAGCCCCAGCATTTT
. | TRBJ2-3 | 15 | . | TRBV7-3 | CASSLSPLRTDTQYF | TGTGCCAGCAGCTTATCGCCTCTACGCACAGATACGCAGTATTTT
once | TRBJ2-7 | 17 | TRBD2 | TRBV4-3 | CASSQAWKRGLHYEQYF | TGCGCCAGCAGCCAGGCATGGAAGCGGGGACTCCACTACGAGCAGTACTTC
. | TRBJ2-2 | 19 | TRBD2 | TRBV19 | CASSDPRGLAGGDTGELFF | TGTGCCAGTAGTGACCCCCGGGGACTAGCGGGAGGAGACACCGGGGAGCTGTTTTTT
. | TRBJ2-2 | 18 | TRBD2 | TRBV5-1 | CASSLVPRTSGNTGELFF | TGCGCCAGCAGCTTGGTGCCTAGGACTAGCGGGAACACCGGGGAGCTGTTTTTT
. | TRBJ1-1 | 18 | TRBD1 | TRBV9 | CASSAGTGAFGGGTEAFF | TGTGCCAGCAGCGCGGGGACAGGGGCTTTTGGGGGTGGCACTGAAGCTTTCTTT
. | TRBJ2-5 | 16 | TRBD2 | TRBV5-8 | CASSSGTSGSQETQYF | TGTGCCAGCAGCTCCGGGACTAGCGGGAGCCAAGAGACCCAGTACTTC
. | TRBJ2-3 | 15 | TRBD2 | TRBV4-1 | CASSQEKLAGGTQYF | TGCGCCAGCAGCCAAGAGAAACTAGCGGGAGGTACGCAGTATTTT
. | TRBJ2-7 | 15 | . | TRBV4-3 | CASSQELRSSYEQYF | TGCGCCAGCAGCCAAGAATTGCGCTCCTCCTACGAGCAGTACTTC
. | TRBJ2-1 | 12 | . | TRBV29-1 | CSVGGLGDEQFF | TGCAGCGTTGGGGGGCTAGGGGATGAGCAGTTCTTC
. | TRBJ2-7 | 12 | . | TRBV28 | CASTKAPGPPDF | TGTGCCAGCACCAAGGCCCCGGGGCCCCCAGACTTC
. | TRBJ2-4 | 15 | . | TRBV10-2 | CASSESDRSKNIQYF | TGCGCCAGCAGTGAGTCGGACCGATCCAAAAACATTCAGTACTTC
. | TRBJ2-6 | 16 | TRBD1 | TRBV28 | CASRGDSQYGANVLTF | TGTGCCAGCAGGGGGGACAGCCAATATGGGGCCAACGTCCTGACTTTC
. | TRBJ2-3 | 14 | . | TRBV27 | CASSSLLEGDTQYF | TGTGCCAGCAGTTCCCTTCTCGAGGGGGATACGCAGTATTTT
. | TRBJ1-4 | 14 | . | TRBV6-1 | CASSGQFGREKLFF | TGTGCCAGCAGTGGACAGTTTGGTCGCGAAAAACTGTTTTTT
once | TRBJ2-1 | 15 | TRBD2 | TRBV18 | CASSSTSGANNEQFF | TGTGCCAGCTCATCGACTAGCGGGGCAAACAATGAGCAGTTCTTC
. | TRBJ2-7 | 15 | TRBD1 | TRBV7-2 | CASSLVGQGVDEQYF | TGTGCCAGCAGCTTAGTCGGACAGGGCGTCGACGAGCAGTACTTC
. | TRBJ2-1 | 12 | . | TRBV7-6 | CASSLRDSVQFF | TGTGCCAGCAGCTTGAGGGATAGTGTGCAGTTCTTC
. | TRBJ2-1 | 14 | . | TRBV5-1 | CASSPTDSYNEQFF | TGCGCCAGCAGCCCGACAGACTCCTACAATGAGCAGTTCTTC
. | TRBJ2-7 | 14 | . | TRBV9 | CASSPKVYTYEQYF | TGTGCCAGCAGCCCTAAGGTCTACACCTACGAGCAGTACTTC
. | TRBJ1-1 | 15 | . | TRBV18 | CASSPPGNWNTEAFF | TGTGCCAGCTCACCTCCAGGTAATTGGAACACTGAAGCTTTCTTT
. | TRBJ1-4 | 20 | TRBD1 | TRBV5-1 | CASGGQPLGQGGHTNEKLFF | TGCGCCAGCGGAGGGCAACCCCTTGGACAGGGAGGGCATACTAATGAAAAACTGTTTTTT
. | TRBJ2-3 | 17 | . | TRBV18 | CASSPLRVGELTDTQYF | TGTGCCAGCTCACCATTGAGGGTGGGAGAACTCACAGATACGCAGTATTTT
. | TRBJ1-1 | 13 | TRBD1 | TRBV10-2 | CASRDRGRGEAFF | TGCGCCAGCAGGGACAGGGGTAGGGGTGAAGCTTTCTTT
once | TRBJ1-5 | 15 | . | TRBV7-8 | CASSLGWERHQPQHF | TGTGCCAGCAGCTTAGGTTGGGAGCGTCATCAGCCCCAGCATTTT
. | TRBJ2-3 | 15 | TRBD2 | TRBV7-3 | CASSLASGGTDTQYF | TGTGCCAGCAGCTTAGCTAGCGGGGGCACAGATACGCAGTATTTT
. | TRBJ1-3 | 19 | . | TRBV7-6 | CASSLAVRNEVSSGNTIYF | TGTGCCAGCAGCTTAGCGGTGAGGAACGAGGTTAGCTCTGGAAACACCATATATTTT
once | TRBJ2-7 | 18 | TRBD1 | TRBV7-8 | CASSLRDRGRFPTYEQYF | TGTGCCAGCAGCCTCCGGGACAGGGGGCGTTTCCCCACTTACGAGCAGTACTTC
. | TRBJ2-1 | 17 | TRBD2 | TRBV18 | CASSPPVGTSGSIEQFF | TGTGCCAGCTCACCACCAGTCGGGACTAGCGGGAGCATTGAGCAGTTCTTC
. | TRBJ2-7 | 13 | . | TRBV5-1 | CASSFTGSHEQYF | TGCGCCAGCAGCTTCACAGGCTCCCACGAGCAGTACTTC
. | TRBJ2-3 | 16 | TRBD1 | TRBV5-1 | CASSSGQGWYTDTQYF | TGCGCCAGCAGCTCTGGACAGGGGTGGTACACAGATACGCAGTATTTT
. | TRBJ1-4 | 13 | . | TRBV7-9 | CASRYGQNEKLFF | TGTGCCAGCAGATACGGACAGAATGAAAAACTGTTTTTT
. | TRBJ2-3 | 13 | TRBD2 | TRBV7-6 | CASSLSGGDTQYF | TGTGCCAGCAGCTTATCGGGGGGGGATACGCAGTATTTT
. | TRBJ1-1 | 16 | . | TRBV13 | CASTRSWGREGTEAFF | TGTGCCAGCACGAGGAGCTGGGGCAGAGAGGGCACTGAAGCTTTCTTT
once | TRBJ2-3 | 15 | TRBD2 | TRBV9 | CASSVGLAGPDTQYF | TGTGCCAGCAGCGTAGGGCTAGCGGGGCCAGATACGCAGTATTTT
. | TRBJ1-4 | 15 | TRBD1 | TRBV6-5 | CASSLSGTGHEKLFF | TGTGCCAGCAGTTTGTCCGGGACAGGACATGAAAAACTGTTTTTT
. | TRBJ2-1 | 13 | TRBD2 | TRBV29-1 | CSVLAERDNEQFF | TGCAGCGTTCTAGCGGAACGGGACAATGAGCAGTTCTTC
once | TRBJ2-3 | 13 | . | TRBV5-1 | CASSLAGSDTQYF | TGCGCCAGCAGCTTGGCCGGGTCAGATACGCAGTATTTT